This TCR beta chain was captured in a study of beta chain features in type 1 diabetes. This clone has just a few counts. Every isolated RNA sample was fully reverse transcribed, so sequencing captured expressed TCRB transcripts. This table comes from immunoSEQ multiplex PCR, and its TCRdb copy is limited to in-frame clones, with some not included. Of under 400,000 clones listed, 10% to 15% were seen once; the top ten hold under 0.02%. Germline CDR1 MNHEY, CDR2 SVGAGI. There are 14 residues in the CDR3. Deletions cut 0 bases from V and 3 bases from J, with 9 bases between. The chain uses TRBV6-5 and TRBJ2-7, with D unclear. This TCR was sampled from a man aged 18 to 30 in good health. Input material: naive CD4+ T cells from blood. CDR3 sequence: CASSYSRQGYEQYF. The CDR3 coding sequence is TGTGCCAGCAGTTACTCCAGACAAGGCTACGAGCAGTACTTC.